This T cell receptor beta chain was retrieved from a study of cytomegalovirus exposure and HLA in healthy donors. Overall study context: Around 80 million unique TCR sequences came from HLA-typed donors in an early release.

It was with 60 Vbeta and 13 Jbeta primers that the PCR ran. Clones were read by immunoSEQ multiplex PCR, and TCRdb kept only the in-frame ones, dropping some. The table lists roughly 80,000 clones, approximately 66% of them singletons. Sequencing was performed on PBMCs. The origin of this receptor is a male donor in good health and CMV-seropositive.

The CDR3 loop reads CATSRDPTGSGEQYF. The CDR3 coding sequence is TGTGCCACCAGCAGAGATCCCACAGGGAGTGGCGAGCAGTACTTC. V gene TRBV15 combines with J gene TRBJ2-7, with TRBD1 as a possible D gene (6 bases). Trimming left V 0 bases short and J 6 bases short, with 15 bases between. The CDR3 runs 15 residues. Germline CDR1 LNHNV, CDR2 YYDKDF (reference sequence).